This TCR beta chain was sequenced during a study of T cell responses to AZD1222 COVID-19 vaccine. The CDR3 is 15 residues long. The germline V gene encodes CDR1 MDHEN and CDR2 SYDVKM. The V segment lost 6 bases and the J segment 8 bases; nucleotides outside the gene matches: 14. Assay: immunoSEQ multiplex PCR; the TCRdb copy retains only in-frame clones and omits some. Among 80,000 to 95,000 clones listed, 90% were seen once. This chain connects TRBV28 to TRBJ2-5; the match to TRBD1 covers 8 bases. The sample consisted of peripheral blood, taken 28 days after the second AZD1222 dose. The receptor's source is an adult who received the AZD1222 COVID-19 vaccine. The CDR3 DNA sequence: TGTGCCAGCAGCCCCGGGACAGGCCTTTCAAATACCCAGTACTTC. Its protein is CASSPGTGLSNTQYF.